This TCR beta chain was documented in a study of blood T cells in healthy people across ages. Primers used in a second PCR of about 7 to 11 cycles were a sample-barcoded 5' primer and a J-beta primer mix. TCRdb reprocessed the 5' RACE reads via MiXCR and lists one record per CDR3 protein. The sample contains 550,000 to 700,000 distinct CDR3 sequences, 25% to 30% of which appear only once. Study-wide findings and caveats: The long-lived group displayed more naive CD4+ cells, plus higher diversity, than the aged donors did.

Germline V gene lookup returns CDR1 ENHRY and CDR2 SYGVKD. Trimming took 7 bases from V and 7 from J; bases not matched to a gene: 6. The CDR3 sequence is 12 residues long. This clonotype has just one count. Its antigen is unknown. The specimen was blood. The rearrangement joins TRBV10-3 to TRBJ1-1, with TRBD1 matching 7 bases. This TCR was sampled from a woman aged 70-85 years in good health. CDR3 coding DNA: TGTGCCATCAAACCCCAGGGGGATGAAGCTTTCTTT. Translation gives CAIKPQGDEAFF.